This entry lists 26 T cell receptor beta chains sequenced from one sample in a study of T cells in Graves' hyperthyroidism and ophthalmopathy. RNA transcripts served as the template for amplifying TCR beta CDR3 regions. Researchers ran a first-round RT-PCR on the TCR CDR3 using the HTBI primer set. TCRdb reprocessed the multiplex PCR reads via MiXCR and lists one record per CDR3 protein. This sample has about 600,000 distinct CDR3 sequences, with approximately 15% found just once. The sequenced material came from blood. The receptors come from a woman aged 50 to 60 with Graves' ophthalmopathy.

The rearrangement links TRBV7-2 to TRBJ2-5; D may be TRBD2 (6 bases). This CDR3 region has 14 residues. V was trimmed by 6 bases and J by 0 bases, leaving 11 bases between them. The V gene's germline CDR1 is SGHTA and CDR2 FQGNSA. The CDR3 nucleotides read TGTGCCAGCAGGATGCGGGGTTACCAAGAGACCCAGTACTTC. Protein sequence: CASRMRGYQETQYF.

This clonotype came up many times. The gene calls are TRBV12-3 or TRBV12-4 and TRBJ2-7; no clear D. V was shortened by 5 bases and J by 1 base, with 9 bases between the two germline ends. The CDR3 length is 13 residues. The CDR3 spells CASSMEGSYEQYF. The CDR3 bases are TGTGCCAGCAGTATGGAAGGGTCCTACGAGCAGTACTTC.

This sequence joins TRBV9 and TRBJ2-1, with 9 bases lining up with TRBD2. The germline V gene encodes CDR1 SGDLS and CDR2 YYNGEE. This CDR3 region has 16 residues. The V segment lost 0 bases and the J segment 10 bases; nucleotides outside the gene matches: 11. CDR3 in amino acids: CASSVATGGRGGEQFF. CDR3 sequence (DNA): TGTGCCAGCAGCGTAGCTACGGGGGGGCGGGGGGGGGAGCAGTTCTTC. Full variable domain (remainder filled in from reference TRBV9 and TRBJ2-1): DSGVTQTPKHLITATGQRVTLRCSPRSGDLSVYWYQQSLDQGLQFLIQYYNGEERAKGNILERFSAQQFPDLHSELNLSSLELGDSALYFCASSVATGGRGGEQFFGPGTRLTVL.

At least ten counts were recorded for this clonotype. The CDR3 DNA follows: TGTGCCAGCCCTCTGGGGCGGGAGCCCTACAATGAGCAGTTCTTC. Encoded protein: CASPLGREPYNEQFF. The chain joins TRBV7-9 to TRBJ2-1, with 7 positions matching TRBD2. This CDR3 region has 15 residues. The trim removed 8 bases at V and 2 bases at J, leaving 9 bases unmatched. The germline gives CDR1 SEHNR, CDR2 FQNEAQ (reference sequence).

This clonotype has at least ten counts. The V call is TRBV20-1, the J call TRBJ2-7; 10 positions match TRBD2. V dropped 3 bases and J dropped 3; count of bases not matched to a gene: 5. This CDR3 region has 14 residues. Germline CDR1 DFQATT, CDR2 SNEGSKA (reference sequence). CDR3 region: CSASGVAGGYEQYF. CDR3 nucleotides: TGCAGTGCTAGCGGGGTAGCGGGAGGCTACGAGCAGTACTTC.

This clonotype was detected ten times or more. The chain recombines TRBV20-1 with TRBJ1-2; D is unresolved. The CDR3 runs 12 residues. Germline assignment: CDR1 DFQATT and CDR2 SNEGSKA (reference sequence). V was trimmed by 6 bases and J by 4 bases, leaving 12 bases between them. The CDR3 spells CSAITRTYGYTF. CDR3 in DNA: TGCAGTGCCATTACAAGAACCTATGGCTACACCTTC.

As for this clonotype: A much larger clone differs from this one at a single base, so this may be a read error. The genes are TRBV7-3 and TRBJ1-2; 12 nucleotides match TRBD1. This CDR3 region has 14 residues. Germline V gene data show CDR1 as SGHTA and CDR2 as FQGTGA. The trim removed 2 bases at V and 8 bases at J, leaving 3 bases unmatched. The CDR3 DNA reads as TGTGCCAGCAGCTTAGCGGGGACAGGGGGCGGCTACACCTTC. It codes for CASSLAGTGGGYTF.

This clonotype was seen a few times. The gene calls are TRBV20-1 and TRBJ2-3; 8 bases are shared with TRBD2. The CDR3 contains 14 residues. Per germline, CDR1 DFQATT and CDR2 SNEGSKA (reference sequence). Trimming took 3 bases from V and 4 from J; bases not matched to a gene: 6. CDR3 in DNA: TGCAGTGCTAGTGGGCTAGCGGGTCCAGATACGCAGTATTTT. This translates into CSASGLAGPDTQYF.

This clonotype was counted many times. The chain has TRBV9 and TRBJ2-7, with D perhaps TRBD2 (6 bases). CDR1 and CDR2 from the germline V gene are SGDLS and YYNGEE. The CDR3 runs 16 residues. V was cut by 0 bases and J by 0 bases, with 13 bases left in between. Here the CDR3 reads CASSVGGGQSSYEQYF. The CDR3 DNA sequence: TGTGCCAGCAGCGTAGGCGGAGGGCAAAGCTCCTACGAGCAGTACTTC.

In its sample, this clonotype was seen many times. CDR3 loop: CASSQGAGYTF. CDR3 sequence (DNA): TGCGCCAGCAGCCAAGGGGCTGGCTACACCTTC. This sequence joins TRBV4-1 and TRBJ1-2; no clear D gene. V shed 1 base and J shed 7 bases, with 4 bases lying between them. The germline gives CDR1 MGHRA, CDR2 YSYEKL. The CDR3 has 11 residues.

This clonotype turned up a few times. The CDR3, as DNA: TGTGCCAGTAGTCTCCCAGGGAGATTCAATCAGCCCCAGCATTTT. Residues: CASSLPGRFNQPQHF. This chain connects TRBV19 to TRBJ1-5; perhaps TRBD1 as D (5 bases). Germline values: CDR1 LNHDA, CDR2 SQIVND (reference sequence). Deletions cut 5 bases from V and 3 bases from J, with 14 bases between. CDR3 length equals 15 residues.

The V gene is TRBV2, the J gene TRBJ1-5, with 10 bases that match TRBD1. The V gene's germline CDR1 is SNHLY and CDR2 FYNNEI. The CDR3 extends over 15 amino acids. V shed 11 bases and J 4 bases; nucleotides not matched to a gene: 11. This CDR3 is CAGGTGALGNQPQHF. The CDR3 bases are TGTGCCGGTGGGACAGGGGCGCTAGGGAATCAGCCCCAGCATTTT.

The chain links TRBV27 to TRBJ2-3, with D perhaps TRBD1 or TRBD2 (6 bases each). V dropped 5 bases and J dropped 4 bases, with 19 bases sitting between them. In germline, CDR1 is MNHEY, CDR2 SMNVEV (reference sequence). CDR3 length: 16 residues. The CDR3 coding sequence is TGTGCCAGCAGTCCCAGGGGACTCCTAAGTGCAGATACGCAGTATTTT. Encoded protein: CASSPRGLLSADTQYF.

Many counts were recorded for this clonotype. The chain combines TRBV6-2 or TRBV6-3 with TRBJ2-7; 7 positions match TRBD2. Germline CDR1 MNHEY, CDR2 SVGEGT. V lost 5 bases and J lost 2; bases outside the gene matches: 9. The CDR3 runs 15 residues. CDR3 sequence reads: CASSTFGGGPYEQYF. The CDR3 DNA sequence: TGTGCCAGCAGTACGTTTGGGGGGGGACCCTACGAGCAGTACTTC.

This clonotype was found many times. The V and J genes are TRBV12-3 or TRBV12-4 and TRBJ2-7, with 12 bases fitting TRBD2. The V segment lost 8 bases and the J segment 2 bases; nucleotides outside the gene matches: 4. The CDR3 contains 14 residues. Here the CDR3 reads CASRASGRAYEQYF. In DNA, the CDR3 is TGTGCCAGCCGGGCTAGCGGGAGGGCCTACGAGCAGTACTTC.

This chain links TRBV9 with TRBJ1-4; TRBD1 aligns across 7 bases. Germline CDR1 and CDR2: SGDLS and YYNGEE. This CDR3 is 17 amino acids long. Trimming removed 4 bases from V and 5 bases from J; junction bases left unmatched: 14. The CDR3 DNA sequence: TGTGCCAGCAGCCCCCGGTCAGTGGGACAGCCCAATGAAAAACTGTTTTTT. It codes for CASSPRSVGQPNEKLFF.

The rearrangement links TRBV4-3 to TRBJ2-5; D is uncertain. The CDR3 is 15 residues long. Germline V CDR1 and CDR2: LGHNA, YSLEER. V was cut by 3 bases and J by 1 base, with 12 bases left in between. CDR3 sequence reads: CASSQTSLIQETQYF. CDR3 bases: TGCGCCAGCAGCCAGACATCTTTAATCCAAGAGACCCAGTACTTC.

The V call is TRBV7-9, the J call TRBJ1-5, with 8 bases fitting TRBD1. Unmatched junction bases numbered 11, after V lost 1 base and J lost 6 bases. The V gene's germline CDR1 is SEHNR and CDR2 FQNEAQ (reference sequence). This CDR3 comprises 17 residues. The CDR3 DNA is TGTGCCAGCAGCTTAGAGTCCCCCGGGCAGGGGGCTCAGCCCCAGCATTTT. This translates into CASSLESPGQGAQPQHF.

This clonotype was counted between two and nine times. This chain connects TRBV20-1 to TRBJ2-7; possibly TRBD1 for D (6 bases). CDR3 length equals 13 residues. With 6 bases removed from V and 0 bases from J, the gap between germline ends came to 12 bases. Per the germline V gene, CDR1 is DFQATT and CDR2 is SNEGSKA (reference sequence). CDR3: CSALTGSSYEQYF. The CDR3 DNA sequence: TGCAGTGCGCTTACAGGGAGCTCCTACGAGCAGTACTTC.

This chain uses TRBV9 with TRBJ1-1; D is perhaps TRBD1 (6 bases). Germline lookup yields CDR1 SGDLS and CDR2 YYNGEE. The CDR3 covers 14 residues. V shed 0 bases and J shed 4 bases, with 10 bases lying between them. Here the CDR3 reads CASSVVGASTEAFF. In DNA, the CDR3 is TGTGCCAGCAGCGTAGTGGGGGCCAGCACTGAAGCTTTCTTT.

This clonotype was picked up many times. V usage is TRBV11-2 and J usage is TRBJ2-1; tentatively, D is TRBD2 (5 bases). The germline V and J ends were trimmed by 2 bases and 4 bases, with 12 bases remaining between them. Germline V gives CDR1 SGHAT, CDR2 FQNNGV. The CDR3 sequence is 15 residues long. In nucleotides, the CDR3 is TGTGCCAGCAGCTTAAGCGGCACGGGATACAATGAGCAGTTCTTC. Translating gives CASSLSGTGYNEQFF.

This clonotype has a handful of counts. This chain joins TRBV27 and TRBJ2-3; 11 nucleotides match TRBD1. The CDR3 is made up of 16 amino acids. With 5 bases clipped from V and 3 bases from J, the junction kept 7 bases outside the gene matches. Germline V gives CDR1 MNHEY, CDR2 SMNVEV (reference sequence). CDR3 in amino acids: CASSLKGTGGTDTQYF. Written as DNA, the CDR3 is TGTGCCAGCAGTCTAAAGGGGACAGGGGGGACAGATACGCAGTATTTT.

The chain employs TRBV7-2 and TRBJ1-6; D possibly corresponds to TRBD1 (6 bases). Germline CDR1 is SGHTA and CDR2 is FQGNSA. The V end lost 1 base, the J end lost 4 bases, and 20 bases lay between the germline ends. This CDR3 is 19 amino acids long. CDR3 nucleotides: TGTGCCAGCAGCTTAGAGGACCGTTGGGGGCAAAGTTATAATTCACCCCTCCACTTT. This translates into CASSLEDRWGQSYNSPLHF.

This clonotype occurred many times. This chain uses TRBV28 with TRBJ1-6; no firm D call. V was cut by 1 base and J by 0 bases, with 7 bases left in between. In germline, CDR1 is MDHEN, CDR2 SYDVKM. This CDR3 region has 16 residues. Here the CDR3 reads CASSLSGSSYNSPLHF. DNA of the CDR3: TGTGCCAGCAGTTTATCTGGGAGCTCCTATAATTCACCCCTCCACTTT.

This clonotype was seen a few times. Mismatch with germline at one junction end may stem from a read error. The chain joins TRBV5-1 to TRBJ2-2; weak D call: TRBD1 (6 bases). The CDR3 has 16 residues. Germline lookup yields CDR1 SGHRS and CDR2 YFSETQ. The CDR3 nucleotides read TGTGCCAGCAGCGATACCGGGACATTGAACACCGGGGAGCTGTTTTTT. It yields the protein CASSDTGTLNTGELFF.

The V and J genes are TRBV5-1 and TRBJ2-4; TRBD2 agrees at 10 bases. Germline V gene data show CDR1 as SGHRS and CDR2 as YFSETQ. The ends lost 4 bases at V and 8 bases at J; junction bases unmatched: 12. The CDR3 is 16 amino acids. This chain's CDR3 is CASSPGTSEVGYIQYF. The CDR3 coding sequence is TGCGCCAGCAGCCCCGGGACTAGCGAGGTGGGATACATTCAGTACTTC.